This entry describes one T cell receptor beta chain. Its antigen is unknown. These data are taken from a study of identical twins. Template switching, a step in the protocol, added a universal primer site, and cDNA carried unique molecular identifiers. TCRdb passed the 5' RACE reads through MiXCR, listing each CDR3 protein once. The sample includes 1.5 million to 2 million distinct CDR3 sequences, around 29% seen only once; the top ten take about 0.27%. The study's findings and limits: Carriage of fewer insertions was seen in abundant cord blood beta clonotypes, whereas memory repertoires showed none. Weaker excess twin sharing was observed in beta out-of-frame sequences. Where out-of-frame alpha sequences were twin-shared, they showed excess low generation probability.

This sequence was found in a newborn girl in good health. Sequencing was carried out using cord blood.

This chain's CDR3 is CASSDRGQATNEKLFF. The CDR3 nucleotides read TGTGCCAGCAGTGACCGCGGACAGGCAACTAATGAAAAACTGTTTTTT. The chain links TRBV2 to TRBJ1-4, with 7 bases matching TRBD1. This CDR3 contains 16 residues. V lost 3 bases to trimming and J lost 0 bases; unmatched junction nucleotides: 4. Germline CDR1 reads SNHLY; CDR2 reads FYNNEI.